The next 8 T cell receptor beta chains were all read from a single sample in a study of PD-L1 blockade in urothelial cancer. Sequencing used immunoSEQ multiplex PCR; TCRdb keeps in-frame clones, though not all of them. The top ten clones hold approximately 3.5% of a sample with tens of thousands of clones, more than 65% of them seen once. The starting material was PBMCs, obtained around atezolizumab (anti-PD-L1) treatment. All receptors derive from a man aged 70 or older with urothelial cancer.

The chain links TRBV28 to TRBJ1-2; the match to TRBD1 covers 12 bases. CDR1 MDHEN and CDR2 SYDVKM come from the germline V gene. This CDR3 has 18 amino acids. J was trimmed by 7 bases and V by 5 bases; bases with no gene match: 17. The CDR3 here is CASSPPGQGDRGLGGYTF. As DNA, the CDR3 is TGTGCCAGCAGTCCACCGGGCCAGGGGGACAGGGGGCTCGGTGGCTACACCTTC.

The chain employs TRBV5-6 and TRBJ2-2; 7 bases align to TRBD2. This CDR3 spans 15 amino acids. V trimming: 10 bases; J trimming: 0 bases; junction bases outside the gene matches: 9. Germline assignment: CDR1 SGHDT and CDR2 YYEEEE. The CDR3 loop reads CASQRGGANTGELFF. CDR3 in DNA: TGTGCCTCCCAGCGGGGAGGGGCGAACACCGGGGAGCTGTTTTTT. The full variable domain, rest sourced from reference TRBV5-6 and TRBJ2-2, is DAGVTQSPTHLIKTRGQQVTLRCSPKSGHDTVSWYQQALGQGPQFIFQYYEEEERQRGNFPDRFSGHQFPNYSSELNVNALLLGDSALYLCASQRGGANTGELFFGEGSRLTVL.

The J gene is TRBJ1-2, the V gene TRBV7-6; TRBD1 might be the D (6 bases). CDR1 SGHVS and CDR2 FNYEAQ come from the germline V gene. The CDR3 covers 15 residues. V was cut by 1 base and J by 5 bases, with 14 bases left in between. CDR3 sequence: CASSLGAGDAYGYTF. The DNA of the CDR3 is TGTGCCAGCAGCTTAGGGGCAGGGGACGCTTATGGCTACACCTTC.

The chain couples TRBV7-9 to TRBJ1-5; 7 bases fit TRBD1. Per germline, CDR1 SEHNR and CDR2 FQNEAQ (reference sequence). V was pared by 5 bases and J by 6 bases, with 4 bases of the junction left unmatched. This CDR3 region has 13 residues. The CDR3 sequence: CASSPQGIQPQHF. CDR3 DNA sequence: TGTGCCAGCAGCCCACAGGGGATTCAGCCCCAGCATTTT.

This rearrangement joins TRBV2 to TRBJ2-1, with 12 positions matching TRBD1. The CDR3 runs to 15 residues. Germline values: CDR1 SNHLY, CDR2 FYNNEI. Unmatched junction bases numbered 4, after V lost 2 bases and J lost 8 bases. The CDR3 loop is CASSELGQGADEQFF. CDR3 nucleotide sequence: TGTGCCAGCAGTGAATTGGGACAGGGGGCCGATGAGCAGTTCTTC.

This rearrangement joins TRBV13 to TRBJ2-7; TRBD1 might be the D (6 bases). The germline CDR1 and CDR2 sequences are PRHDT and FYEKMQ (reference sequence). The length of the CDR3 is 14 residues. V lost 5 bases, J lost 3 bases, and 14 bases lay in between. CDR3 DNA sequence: TGTGCCAGCAGCCCAGGGACACGGGGCTACGAGCAGTACTTC. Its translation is CASSPGTRGYEQYF.

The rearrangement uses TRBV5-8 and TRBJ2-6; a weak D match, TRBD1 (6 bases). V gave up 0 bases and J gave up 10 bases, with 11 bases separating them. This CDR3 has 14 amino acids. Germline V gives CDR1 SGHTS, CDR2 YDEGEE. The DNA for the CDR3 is TGTGCCAGCAGCTTGGCCGGGACACCGAACGTCCTGACTTTC. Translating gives CASSLAGTPNVLTF.

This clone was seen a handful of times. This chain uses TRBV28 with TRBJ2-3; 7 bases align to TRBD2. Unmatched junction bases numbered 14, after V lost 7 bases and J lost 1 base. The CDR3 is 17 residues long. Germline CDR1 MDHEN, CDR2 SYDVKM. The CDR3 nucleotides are TGTGCCAGCACCGAGGGGAGGGGCGGTTTGGGCACAGATACGCAGTATTTT. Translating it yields CASTEGRGGLGTDTQYF.